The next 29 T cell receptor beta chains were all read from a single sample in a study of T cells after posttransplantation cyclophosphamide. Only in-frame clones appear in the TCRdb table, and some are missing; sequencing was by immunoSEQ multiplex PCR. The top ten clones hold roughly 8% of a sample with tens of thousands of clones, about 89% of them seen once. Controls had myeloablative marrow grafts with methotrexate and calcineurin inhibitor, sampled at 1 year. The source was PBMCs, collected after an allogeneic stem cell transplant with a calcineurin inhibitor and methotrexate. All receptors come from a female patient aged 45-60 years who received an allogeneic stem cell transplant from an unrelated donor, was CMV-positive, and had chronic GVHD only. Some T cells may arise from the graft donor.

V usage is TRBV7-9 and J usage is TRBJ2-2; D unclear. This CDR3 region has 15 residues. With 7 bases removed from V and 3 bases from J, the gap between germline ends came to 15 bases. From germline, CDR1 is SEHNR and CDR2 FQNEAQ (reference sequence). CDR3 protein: CASTSGPLDTGELFF. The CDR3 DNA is TGTGCCAGCACCTCGGGTCCCCTAGACACCGGGGAGCTGTTTTTT. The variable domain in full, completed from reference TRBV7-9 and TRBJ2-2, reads DTGVSQNPRHKITKRGQNVTFRCDPISEHNRLYWYRQTLGQGPEFLTYFQNEAQLEKSRLLSDRFSAERPKGSFSTLEIQRTEQGDSAMYLCASTSGPLDTGELFFGEGSRLTVL.

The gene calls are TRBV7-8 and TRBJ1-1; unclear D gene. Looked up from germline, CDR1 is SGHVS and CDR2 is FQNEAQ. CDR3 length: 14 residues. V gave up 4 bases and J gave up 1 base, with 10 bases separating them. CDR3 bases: TGTGCCAGCAGCTCCGGACTGAAGAACACTGAAGCTTTCTTT. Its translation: CASSSGLKNTEAFF.

The CDR3 reads CASSSRASSGQYF. The CDR3 bases are TGTGCCAGCAGTTCACGGGCCTCGAGCGGGCAGTACTTC. The chain employs TRBV27 and TRBJ2-7, with TRBD2 as a possible D gene (5 bases). The CDR3 is 13 amino acids. Germline values: CDR1 MNHEY, CDR2 SMNVEV (reference sequence). V shed 4 bases and J shed 9 bases, with 16 bases lying between them.

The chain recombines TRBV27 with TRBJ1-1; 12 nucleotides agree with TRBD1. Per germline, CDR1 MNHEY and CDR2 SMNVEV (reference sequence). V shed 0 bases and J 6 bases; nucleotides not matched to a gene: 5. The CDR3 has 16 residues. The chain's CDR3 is CASSLSGTGGISEAFF. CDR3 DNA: TGTGCCAGCAGTTTATCCGGGACAGGGGGCATTTCTGAAGCTTTCTTT.

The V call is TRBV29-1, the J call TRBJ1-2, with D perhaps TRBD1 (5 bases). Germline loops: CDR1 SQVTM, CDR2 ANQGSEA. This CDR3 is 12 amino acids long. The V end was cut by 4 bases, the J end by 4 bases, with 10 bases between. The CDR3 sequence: CSVGGGGYGYTF. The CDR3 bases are TGCAGCGTTGGGGGGGGAGGCTATGGCTACACCTTC.

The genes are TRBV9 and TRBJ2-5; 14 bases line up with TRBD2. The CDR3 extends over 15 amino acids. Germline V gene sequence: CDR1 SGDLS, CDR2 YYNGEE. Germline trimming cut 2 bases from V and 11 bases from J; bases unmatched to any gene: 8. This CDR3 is CASSVGLAGDGEQYF. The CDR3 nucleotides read TGTGCCAGCAGCGTGGGACTAGCGGGAGATGGGGAGCAGTACTTC. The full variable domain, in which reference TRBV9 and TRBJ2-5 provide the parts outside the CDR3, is DSGVTQTPKHLITATGQRVTLRCSPRSGDLSVYWYQQSLDQGLQFLIQYYNGEERAKGNILERFSAQQFPDLHSELNLSSLELGDSALYFCASSVGLAGDGEQYFGPGTRLLVL.

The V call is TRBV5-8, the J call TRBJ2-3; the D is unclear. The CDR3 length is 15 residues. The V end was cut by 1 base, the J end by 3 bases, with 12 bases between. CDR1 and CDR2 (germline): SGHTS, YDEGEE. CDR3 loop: CASSLFSKVTDTQYF. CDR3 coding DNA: TGTGCCAGCAGCTTGTTCTCTAAAGTAACAGATACGCAGTATTTT.

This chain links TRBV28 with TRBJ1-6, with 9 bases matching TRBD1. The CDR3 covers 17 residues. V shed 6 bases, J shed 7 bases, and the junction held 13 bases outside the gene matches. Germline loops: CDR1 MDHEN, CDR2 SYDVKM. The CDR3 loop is CASSFQTGGFGNSPLHF. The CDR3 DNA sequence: TGTGCCAGCAGCTTTCAGACAGGGGGTTTCGGGAATTCACCCCTCCACTTT.

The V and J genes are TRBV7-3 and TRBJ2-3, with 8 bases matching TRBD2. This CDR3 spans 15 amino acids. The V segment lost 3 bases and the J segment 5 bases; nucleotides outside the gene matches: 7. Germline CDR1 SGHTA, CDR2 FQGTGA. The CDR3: CASSLVSGKEDTQYF. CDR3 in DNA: TGTGCCAGCAGCTTGGTTAGCGGGAAAGAAGATACGCAGTATTTT.

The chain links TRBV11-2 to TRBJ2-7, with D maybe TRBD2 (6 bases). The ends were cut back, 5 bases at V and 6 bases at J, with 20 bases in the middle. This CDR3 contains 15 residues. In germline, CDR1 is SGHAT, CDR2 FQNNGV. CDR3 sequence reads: CASSKLDGRMGEQYF. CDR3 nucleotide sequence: TGTGCCAGCAGCAAATTGGACGGGAGAATGGGCGAGCAGTACTTC.

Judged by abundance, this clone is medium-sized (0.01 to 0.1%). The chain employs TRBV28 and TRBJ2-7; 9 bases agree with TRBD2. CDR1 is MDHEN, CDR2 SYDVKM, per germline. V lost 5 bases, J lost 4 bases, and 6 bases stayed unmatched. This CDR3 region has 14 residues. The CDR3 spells CASSLAGSSYEQYF. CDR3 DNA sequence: TGTGCCAGCAGTCTAGCGGGGTCTTCATACGAGCAGTACTTC.

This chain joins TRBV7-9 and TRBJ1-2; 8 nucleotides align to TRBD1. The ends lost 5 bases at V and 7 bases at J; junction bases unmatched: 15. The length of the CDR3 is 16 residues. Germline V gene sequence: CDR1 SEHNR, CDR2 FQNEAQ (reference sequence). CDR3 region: CASSRPTGQGAGGYTF. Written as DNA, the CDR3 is TGTGCCAGCAGCCGCCCTACGGGGCAGGGGGCAGGTGGCTACACCTTC.

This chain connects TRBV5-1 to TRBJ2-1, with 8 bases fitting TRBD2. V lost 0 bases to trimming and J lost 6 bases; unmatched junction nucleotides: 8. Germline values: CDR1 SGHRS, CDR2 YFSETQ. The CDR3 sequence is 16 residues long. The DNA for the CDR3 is TGCGCCAGCAGCTTGGCCTCGCTAGCGGGTGCCAATGAGCAGTTCTTC. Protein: CASSLASLAGANEQFF.

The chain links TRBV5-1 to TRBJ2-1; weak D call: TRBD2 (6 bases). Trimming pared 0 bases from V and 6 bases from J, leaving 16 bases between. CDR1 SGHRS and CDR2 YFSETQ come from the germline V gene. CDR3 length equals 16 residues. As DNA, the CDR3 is TGCGCCAGCAGCTTGGGGGTGGCGGGAAGACCCAATGAGCAGTTCTTC. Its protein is CASSLGVAGRPNEQFF.

In DNA, the CDR3 is TGTGCCAGCAGCTTACTAACGGGAGGTATCGGGGAGCTGTTTTTT. Translation gives CASSLLTGGIGELFF. The V call is TRBV6-5, the J call TRBJ2-2, with 7 nucleotides matching TRBD2. V shed 6 bases and J 7 bases; nucleotides not matched to a gene: 11. Germline V gives CDR1 MNHEY, CDR2 SVGAGI. The CDR3 runs to 15 residues.

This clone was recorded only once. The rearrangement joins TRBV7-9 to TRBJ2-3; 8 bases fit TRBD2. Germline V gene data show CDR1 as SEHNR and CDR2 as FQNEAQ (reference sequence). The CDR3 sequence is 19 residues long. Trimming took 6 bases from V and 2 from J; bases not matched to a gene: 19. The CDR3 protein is CASSPPFPLNSGNTDTQYF. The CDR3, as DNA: TGTGCCAGCAGTCCCCCCTTCCCTCTGAATAGCGGGAACACAGATACGCAGTATTTT. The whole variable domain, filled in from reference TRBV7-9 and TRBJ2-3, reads DTGVSQNPRHKITKRGQNVTFRCDPISEHNRLYWYRQTLGQGPEFLTYFQNEAQLEKSRLLSDRFSAERPKGSFSTLEIQRTEQGDSAMYLCASSPPFPLNSGNTDTQYFGPGTRLTVL.

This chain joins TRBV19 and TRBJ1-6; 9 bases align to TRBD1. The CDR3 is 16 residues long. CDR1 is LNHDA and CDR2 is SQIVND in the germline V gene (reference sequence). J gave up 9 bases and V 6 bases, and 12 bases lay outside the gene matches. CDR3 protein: CASSPPGQGRGSPLHF. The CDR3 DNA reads TGTGCCAGTAGCCCGCCGGGACAGGGAAGGGGTTCACCCCTCCACTTT.

CDR3 in DNA: TGTGCCAGCATGATGATCCCGGGGTTTGGGTATATTGGCTACACCTTC. It codes for CASMMIPGFGYIGYTF. The chain recombines TRBV5-6 with TRBJ1-2, with D uncertain. The germline V and J ends were trimmed by 6 bases and 7 bases, with 25 bases remaining between them. The CDR3 is 16 residues long. Germline CDR1 and CDR2: SGHDT and YYEEEE.

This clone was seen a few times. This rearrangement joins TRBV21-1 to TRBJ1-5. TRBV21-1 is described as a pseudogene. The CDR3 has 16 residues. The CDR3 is CVPALGGQGGNQPQHF. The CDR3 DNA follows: TGTGTGCCAGCCTTAGGAGGGCAGGGTGGAAATCAGCCCCAGCATTTT.

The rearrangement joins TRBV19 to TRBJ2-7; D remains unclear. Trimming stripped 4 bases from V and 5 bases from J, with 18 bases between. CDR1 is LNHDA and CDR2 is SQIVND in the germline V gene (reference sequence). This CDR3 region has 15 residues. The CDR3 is CASSTSGPLVDEQYF. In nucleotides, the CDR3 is TGTGCCAGTAGTACTTCCGGTCCCCTGGTTGACGAGCAGTACTTC.

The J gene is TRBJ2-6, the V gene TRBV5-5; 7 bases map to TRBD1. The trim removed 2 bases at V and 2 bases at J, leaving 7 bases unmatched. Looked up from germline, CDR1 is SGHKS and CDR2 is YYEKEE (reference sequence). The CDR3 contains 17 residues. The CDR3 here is CASSFTTGDPGANVLTF. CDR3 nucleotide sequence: TGTGCCAGCAGCTTCACCACAGGGGACCCTGGGGCCAACGTCCTGACTTTC. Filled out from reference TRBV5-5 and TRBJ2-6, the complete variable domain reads DAGVTQSPTHLIKTRGQQVTLRCSPISGHKSVSWYQQVLGQGPQFIFQYYEKEERGRGNFPDRFSARQFPNYSSELNVNALLLGDSALYLCASSFTTGDPGANVLTFGAGSRLTVL.

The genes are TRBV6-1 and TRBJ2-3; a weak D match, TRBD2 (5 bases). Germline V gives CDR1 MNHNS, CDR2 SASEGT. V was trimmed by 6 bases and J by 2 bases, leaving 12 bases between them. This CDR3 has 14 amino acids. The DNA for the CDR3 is TGTGCCAGCAGCCCTGGACTCCACACAGATACGCAGTATTTT. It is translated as CASSPGLHTDTQYF.

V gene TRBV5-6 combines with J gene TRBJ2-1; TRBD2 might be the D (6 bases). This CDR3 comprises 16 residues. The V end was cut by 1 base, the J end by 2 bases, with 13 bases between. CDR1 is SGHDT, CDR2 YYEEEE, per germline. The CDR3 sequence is CASSLRRDFAYNEQFF. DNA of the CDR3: TGTGCCAGCAGCTTGAGACGGGACTTCGCCTACAATGAGCAGTTCTTC.

The CDR3 nucleotides are TGCGCCAGCAGCTTAGCGGGAGCTTACAATGAGCAGTTCTTC. Protein: CASSLAGAYNEQFF. The gene calls are TRBV5-1 and TRBJ2-1, with 8 bases identical to TRBD2. With 2 bases clipped from V and 4 bases from J, the junction kept 2 bases outside the gene matches. There are 14 residues in the CDR3. From germline, CDR1 is SGHRS and CDR2 YFSETQ.

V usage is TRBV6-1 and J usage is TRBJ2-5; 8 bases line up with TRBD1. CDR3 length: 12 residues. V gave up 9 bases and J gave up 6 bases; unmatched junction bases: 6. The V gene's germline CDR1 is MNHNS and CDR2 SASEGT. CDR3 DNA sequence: TGTGCCAGTGACAGGGGATGGCAGACCCAGTACTTC. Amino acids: CASDRGWQTQYF.

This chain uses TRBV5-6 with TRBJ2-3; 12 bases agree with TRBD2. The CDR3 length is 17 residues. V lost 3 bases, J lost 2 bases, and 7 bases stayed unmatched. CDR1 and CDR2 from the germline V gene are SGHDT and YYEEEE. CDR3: CASSWSSGRVFTDTQYF. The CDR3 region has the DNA TGTGCCAGCAGCTGGTCTAGCGGGAGGGTATTCACAGATACGCAGTATTTT. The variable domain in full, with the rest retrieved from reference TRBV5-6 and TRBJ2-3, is DAGVTQSPTHLIKTRGQQVTLRCSPKSGHDTVSWYQQALGQGPQFIFQYYEEEERQRGNFPDRFSGHQFPNYSSELNVNALLLGDSALYLCASSWSSGRVFTDTQYFGPGTRLTVL.

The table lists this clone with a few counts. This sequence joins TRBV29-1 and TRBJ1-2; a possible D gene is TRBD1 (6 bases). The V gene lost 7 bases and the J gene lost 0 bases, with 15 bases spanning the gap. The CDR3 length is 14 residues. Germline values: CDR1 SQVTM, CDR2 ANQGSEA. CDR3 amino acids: CSATDRVANYGYTF. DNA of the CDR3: TGCAGCGCTACGGACAGAGTAGCTAACTATGGCTACACCTTC.

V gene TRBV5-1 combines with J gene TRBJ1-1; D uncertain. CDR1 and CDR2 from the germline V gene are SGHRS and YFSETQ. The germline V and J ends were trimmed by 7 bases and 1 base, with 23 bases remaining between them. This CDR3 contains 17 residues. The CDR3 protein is CASRNLRSGESNTEAFF. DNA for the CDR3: TGCGCCAGCCGCAACCTACGAAGCGGGGAGTCGAACACTGAAGCTTTCTTT. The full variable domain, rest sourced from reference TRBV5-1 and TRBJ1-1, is KAGVTQTPRYLIKTRGQQVTLSCSPISGHRSVSWYQQTPGQGLQFLFEYFSETQRNKGNFPGRFSGRQFSNSRSEMNVSTLELGDSALYLCASRNLRSGESNTEAFFGQGTRLTVV.

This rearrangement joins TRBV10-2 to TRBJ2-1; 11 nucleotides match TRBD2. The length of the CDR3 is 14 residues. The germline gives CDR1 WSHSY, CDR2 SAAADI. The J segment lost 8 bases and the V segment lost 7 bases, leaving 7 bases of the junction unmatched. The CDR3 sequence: CASIGSGRVYEQFF. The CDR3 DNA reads TGCGCCAGCATTGGTAGCGGGAGGGTATATGAGCAGTTCTTC.